This TCR beta chain was captured in a study of sequential checkpoint blockade in melanoma. There are 13 residues in the CDR3. Germline lookup yields CDR1 LNHDA and CDR2 SQIVND (reference sequence). Trimming shortened V by 9 bases and J by 4 bases, and 15 bases separated the two germline ends. The repertoire was sequenced with immunoSEQ multiplex PCR; TCRdb's copy has only in-frame clones and lacks some. The sample includes about 21,000 clones, 80% to 90% of them seen just once. Treatment described: randomized to nivolumab then ipilimumab (arm A) or the reverse (arm B). No patient had prior DNA-damaging chemotherapy. Sorted cells were live CD3+CD8+, lacking CD19 and CD56, from PBMCs.

The V call is TRBV19, the J call TRBJ1-2; D is perhaps TRBD1 (6 bases). The clonotype comes from a human donor with melanoma. The specimen comprised CD8+ T cells sorted from blood (inferred from file names), sampled from a patient given nivolumab and ipilimumab in sequence. The CDR3 sequence is CASLRQAGYGYTF. The CDR3 region has the DNA TGTGCCAGCCTCCGACAGGCTGGCTATGGCTACACCTTC. The full variable domain, completed using reference TRBV19 and TRBJ1-2, is DGGITQSPKYLFRKEGQNVTLSCEQNLNHDAMYWYRQDPGQGLRLIYYSQIVNDFQKGDIAEGYSVSREKKESFPLTVTSAQKNPTAFYLCASLRQAGYGYTFGSGTRLTVV.